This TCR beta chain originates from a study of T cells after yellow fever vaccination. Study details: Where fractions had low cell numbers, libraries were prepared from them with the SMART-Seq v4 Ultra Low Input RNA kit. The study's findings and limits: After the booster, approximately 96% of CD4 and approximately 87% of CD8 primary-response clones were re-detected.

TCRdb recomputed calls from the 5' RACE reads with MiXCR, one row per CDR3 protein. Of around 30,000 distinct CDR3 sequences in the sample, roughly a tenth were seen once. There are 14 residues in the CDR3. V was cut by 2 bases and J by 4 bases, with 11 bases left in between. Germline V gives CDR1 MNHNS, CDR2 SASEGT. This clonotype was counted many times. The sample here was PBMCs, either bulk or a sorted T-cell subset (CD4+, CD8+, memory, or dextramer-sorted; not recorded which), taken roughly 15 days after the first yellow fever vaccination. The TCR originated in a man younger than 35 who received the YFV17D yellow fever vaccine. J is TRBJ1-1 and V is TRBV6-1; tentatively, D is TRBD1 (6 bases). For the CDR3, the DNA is TGTGCCAGCAGTGAACGGGGCAGGGGCACTGAAGCTTTCTTT. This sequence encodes CASSERGRGTEAFF.